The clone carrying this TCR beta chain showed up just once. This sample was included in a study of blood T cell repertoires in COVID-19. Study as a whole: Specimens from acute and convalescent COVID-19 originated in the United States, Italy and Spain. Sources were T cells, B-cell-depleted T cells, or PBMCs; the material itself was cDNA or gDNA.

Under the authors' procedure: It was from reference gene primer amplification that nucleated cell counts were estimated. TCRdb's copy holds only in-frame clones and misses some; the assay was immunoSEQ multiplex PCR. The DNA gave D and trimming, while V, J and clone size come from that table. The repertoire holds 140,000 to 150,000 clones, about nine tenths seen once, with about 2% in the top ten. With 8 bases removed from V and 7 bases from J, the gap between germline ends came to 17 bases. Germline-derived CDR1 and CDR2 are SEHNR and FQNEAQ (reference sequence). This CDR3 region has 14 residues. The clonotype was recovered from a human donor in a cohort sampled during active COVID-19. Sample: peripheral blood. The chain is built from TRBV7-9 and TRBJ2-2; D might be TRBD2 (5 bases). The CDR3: CASGMDFLHGELFF. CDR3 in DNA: TGTGCCAGCGGCATGGACTTCCTCCACGGGGAGCTGTTTTTT.